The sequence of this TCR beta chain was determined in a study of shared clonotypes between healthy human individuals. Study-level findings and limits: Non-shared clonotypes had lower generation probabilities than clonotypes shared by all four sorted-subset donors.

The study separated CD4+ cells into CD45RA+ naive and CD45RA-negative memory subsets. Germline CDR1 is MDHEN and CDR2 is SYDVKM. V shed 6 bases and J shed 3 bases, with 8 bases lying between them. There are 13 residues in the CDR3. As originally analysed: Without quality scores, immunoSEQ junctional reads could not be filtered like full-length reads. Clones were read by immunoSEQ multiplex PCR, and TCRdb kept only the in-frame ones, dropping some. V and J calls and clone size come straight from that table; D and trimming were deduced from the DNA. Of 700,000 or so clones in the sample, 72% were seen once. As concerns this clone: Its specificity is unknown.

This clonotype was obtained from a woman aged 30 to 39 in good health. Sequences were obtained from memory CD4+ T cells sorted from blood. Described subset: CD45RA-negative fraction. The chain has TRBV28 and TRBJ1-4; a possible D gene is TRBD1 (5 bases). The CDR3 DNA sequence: TGTGCCAGCAGGACAGCCTCTAATGAAAAACTGTTTTTT. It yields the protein CASRTASNEKLFF.